This record concerns one TCR beta chain sequence. The antigen is unknown. These data belong to a study of shared clonotypes between healthy human individuals. General observations from the study: Naive subsets typically showed greater estimated richness than memory subsets.

About 33,000 T cell genomes (approximately 0.2 ug DNA) went into each sorted-subset replicate. Assay used: immunoSEQ multiplex PCR; TCRdb lists only in-frame clones, some missing. The profile shows hundreds of thousands of clones, 74% of them singletons. The CDR3 runs to 12 residues. The V and J ends lost 6 bases and 6 bases respectively, with 11 bases between them. Germline V gene sequence: CDR1 MNHNS, CDR2 SASEGT. Researchers partitioned CD4+ cells into CD45RA+ naive and CD45RA-negative memory subsets. The specimen sequenced was memory CD4+ T cells sorted from blood. The subset is: CD45RA-negative fraction. This sequence originates from a woman in her 30s in good health. The chain recombines TRBV6-1 with TRBJ1-2; no definite D call. CDR3 DNA: TGTGCCAGCAGGGACTACACGGATGGCTACACCTTC. This codes for CASRDYTDGYTF.